Sequencing of this T cell receptor beta chain was carried out in a study of cytomegalovirus exposure and HLA in healthy donors. Study details: Previous work identified 95 million to 140 million unique TCR beta sequences from about 179 million T cells. Most donors, 81% of over 350 genotyped, fell in the Caucasian-associated ancestry cluster.

The study ran its PCR with 60 Vbeta and 13 Jbeta primers. Generated by immunoSEQ multiplex PCR, the TCRdb table keeps only in-frame clones and is missing some. The sample records more than 250,000 clones, around nine tenths being singletons. Germline V gene lookup returns CDR1 MDHEN and CDR2 SYDVKM. J was trimmed by 7 bases and V by 3 bases; bases with no gene match: 7. This CDR3 has 14 amino acids. Note on this clone: Its antigen is not known.

Study observations and caveats: Sequencing likely caused a cluster of highly shared sequence variants.

This sequence joins TRBV28 and TRBJ2-7, with 9 bases aligning to TRBD1. Sample: PBMCs. The sequence was collected from a young woman in good health and CMV-seronegative. DNA of the CDR3: TGTGCCAGCAGTTTGGGGACAGGGTTCGAGGAGCAGTACTTC. Translating gives CASSLGTGFEEQYF.